A selection of T cell receptor beta chains follows, all from one sample in a study of glioma-infiltrating T cells. TCRdb re-called the multiplex PCR reads with MiXCR, one entry per CDR3 protein. This table has 84,000 or so distinct CDR3 sequences, less than 30% appearing once. Input material: glioma tissue, nonneoplastic brain tissue, or PBMCs (not recorded which). The receptors were sampled from a human donor with low-grade glioma or glioblastoma, undergoing nonglioma brain surgery, or in good health (not recorded which). Each CDR3 is given with its conserved first and last residue. Each record gives: V gene, J gene, D gene, clone size, CDR3 protein, CDR3 DNA. D genes are given only for firm matches. Clone size is not always given. Where it is, it says once, few, many or a class for expanded clones.

>TRBV6-1|TRBJ2-1|-|-
CASSLGLATTLQFF
TGTGCCAGCAGTTTGGGGCTAGCGACCACTTTGCAGTTCTTC
>TRBV7-2|TRBJ2-3|-|few
CASSLKRAVFPDTQYF
TGTGCCAGCAGCTTAAAAAGGGCCGTCTTCCCAGATACGCAGTATTTT
>TRBV6-6|TRBJ2-7|TRBD1|many
CASSYLGTGNYEQYF
TGTGCCAGCAGTTACCTCGGGACAGGGAATTACGAGCAGTACTTC
>TRBV7-9|TRBJ2-5|-|few
CASSSYRSSRETQYF
TGTGCCAGCAGCTCTTACCGGTCTAGCCGAGAGACCCAGTACTTC
>TRBV7-9|TRBJ2-2|-|-
CASSLQLQTGELFF
TGTGCCAGCAGCCTTCAACTACAAACCGGGGAGCTGTTTTTT
>TRBV20-1|TRBJ2-7|-|once
CSAPHSGLYEQYF
TGCAGTGCCCCCCACTCGGGGTTATACGAGCAGTACTTC
>TRBV7-2|TRBJ1-2|TRBD1|many
CASSSTGGVNYGYTF
TGTGCCAGCAGCTCTACAGGGGGCGTTAACTATGGCTACACCTTC
>TRBV29-1|TRBJ2-5|TRBD1|few
CSVEGTAPQETQYF
TGCAGCGTTGAGGGGACAGCGCCCCAAGAGACCCAGTACTTC
>TRBV4-1|TRBJ1-2|-|many
CASSQATYGYTF
TGCGCCAGCAGCCAAGCGACGTATGGCTACACCTTC
>TRBV12-3/TRBV12-4|TRBJ1-3|-|-
CASSFRDHTIYF
TGTGCCAGCAGTTTTAGGGACCACACCATATATTTT
>TRBV27|TRBJ1-1|-|many
CASSLRSSGEAFF
TGTGCCAGCAGTTTGAGATCTAGCGGTGAAGCTTTCTTT
>TRBV6-1|TRBJ1-6|TRBD1|many
CASSYYGTVNSPLHF
TGTGCCAGCAGTTATTACGGGACAGTCAATTCACCCCTCCACTTT
>TRBV6-1|TRBJ1-4|TRBD1|many
CASSTGQARKNEKLFF
TGTGCCAGCAGTACCGGACAGGCCCGAAAAAATGAAAAACTGTTTTTT
>TRBV19|TRBJ1-2|-|-
CASSIPSVSWGYTF
TGTGCCAGTAGTATCCCGTCTGTCTCTTGGGGCTACACCTTC
>TRBV10-1|TRBJ1-6|-|many
CASSESAPQISPLHF
TGCGCCAGCAGTGAGTCGGCACCCCAAATTTCACCCCTCCACTTT
>TRBV2|TRBJ1-6|TRBD1|-
CVSTGQDNSPLHF
TGTGTTAGCACGGGACAGGATAATTCACCCCTCCACTTT
>TRBV2|TRBJ2-1|-|-
CASNAGASRGNEQFF
TGTGCCAGCAACGCAGGGGCTAGCCGCGGGAATGAGCAGTTCTTC
>TRBV2|TRBJ1-1|-|many
CASSDGRNTEAFF
TGTGCCAGCAGTGATGGCAGGAACACTGAAGCTTTCTTT
>TRBV10-1|TRBJ2-1|TRBD2|few
CASSRGLVFVNEQFF
TGCGCCAGCTCGCGTGGACTAGTGTTCGTCAATGAGCAGTTCTTC
>TRBV6-1|TRBJ2-2|-|many
CASGQGTGELFF
TGTGCCAGCGGGCAGGGAACCGGGGAGCTGTTTTTT
>TRBV18|TRBJ2-1|-|-
CASSRSEGSYNEQFF
TGTGCCAGCTCGAGGAGTGAGGGGTCCTACAATGAGCAGTTCTTC
>TRBV19|TRBJ1-2|-|many
CASSNDAYGYTF
TGTGCCAGTAGTAACGACGCCTATGGCTACACCTTC
>TRBV29-1|TRBJ1-4|-|few
CSVEESQGEKLFF
TGCAGCGTTGAAGAGTCGCAGGGTGAAAAACTGTTTTTT
>TRBV7-9|TRBJ2-7|-|-
CASSSGAGQYEQYF
TGTGCCAGCAGCTCCGGGGCAGGGCAATACGAGCAGTACTTC